Listed below are T cell receptor beta chains from one sample, sequenced in a study of human T cells and chemical hapten exposure. TCRdb reanalysed the RACE reads using MiXCR and keeps one entry per CDR3 protein. The table includes 85,000 to 95,000 distinct CDR3 sequences, approximately 11% detected once. Source: whole blood, taken in connection with sensitization to the hapten diphenylcyclopropenone (DPC). The receptors were gathered from a man between 40 and 49 years old with alopecia areata. Some clones in this sample may be carry-over from other donors' samples. CDR3s include the opening cysteine and the closing phenylalanine or tryptophan. The D gene is left open where the match is weak. Clone size is stated in some rows and not others, as once, few, many or a class when expanded.

v_call: TRBV3-1
cdr3_length: 16
d_call: -
clone_size: -
j_call: TRBJ2-7
cdr3_aa: CASSRLSSTVPYEQYF
cdr3_nt: TGTGCCAGCAGCCGGCTGTCGTCAACGGTTCCCTACGAGCAGTACTTC

v_call: TRBV7-6
cdr3_length: 14
d_call: -
clone_size: few
j_call: TRBJ2-5
cdr3_aa: CASSKTGGGETQYF
cdr3_nt: TGTGCCAGCAGCAAAACAGGGGGAGGGGAGACCCAGTACTTC

v_call: TRBV7-9
cdr3_length: 15
d_call: TRBD1
clone_size: many
j_call: TRBJ1-2
cdr3_aa: CASSVPGQGEFDYTF
cdr3_nt: TGTGCCAGCAGCGTTCCGGGACAGGGGGAGTTTGACTACACCTTC

v_call: TRBV19
cdr3_length: 15
d_call: TRBD1
clone_size: -
j_call: TRBJ1-6
cdr3_aa: CASSRAGQMNSPLHF
cdr3_nt: TGTGCCAGTAGTAGAGCGGGACAGATGAATTCACCCCTCCACTTT

v_call: TRBV5-1
cdr3_length: 15
d_call: -
clone_size: few
j_call: TRBJ2-5
cdr3_aa: CASSSPSTPQETQYF
cdr3_nt: TGCGCCAGCAGCTCCCCCTCCACCCCACAAGAGACCCAGTACTTC

v_call: TRBV29-1
cdr3_length: 16
d_call: -
clone_size: many
j_call: TRBJ2-4
cdr3_aa: CSVIPTRIEAKNIQYF
cdr3_nt: TGCAGCGTCATCCCAACTAGAATTGAGGCCAAAAACATTCAGTACTTC

v_call: TRBV29-1
cdr3_length: 13
d_call: TRBD1
clone_size: -
j_call: TRBJ2-2
cdr3_aa: CSTWTGNTGELFF
cdr3_nt: TGCAGCACGTGGACAGGGAACACCGGGGAGCTGTTTTTT

v_call: TRBV24-1
cdr3_length: 13
d_call: -
clone_size: few
j_call: TRBJ2-2
cdr3_aa: CATSPTAPGELFF
cdr3_nt: TGTGCCACCAGTCCCACGGCCCCCGGGGAGCTGTTTTTT

v_call: TRBV6-5
cdr3_length: 14
d_call: -
clone_size: many
j_call: TRBJ2-3
cdr3_aa: CASSSILSGNTQYF
cdr3_nt: TGTGCCAGCAGCTCCATTTTGTCCGGGAATACGCAGTATTTT

v_call: TRBV2
cdr3_length: 16
d_call: TRBD1
clone_size: many
j_call: TRBJ1-1
cdr3_aa: CASRMTGDLMNTEAFF
cdr3_nt: TGTGCCAGCAGAATGACAGGGGACCTCATGAACACTGAAGCTTTCTTT

v_call: TRBV6-2/TRBV6-3
cdr3_length: 15
d_call: TRBD2
clone_size: few
j_call: TRBJ2-1
cdr3_aa: CASSIPGTSGTEQFF
cdr3_nt: TGTGCCAGCAGTATACCCGGGACTAGCGGGACCGAGCAGTTCTTC

v_call: TRBV10-3
cdr3_length: 13
d_call: -
clone_size: -
j_call: TRBJ1-2
cdr3_aa: CAIRPDNLLGYTF
cdr3_nt: TGTGCCATCAGACCCGACAACCTACTTGGCTACACCTTC

v_call: TRBV6-5
cdr3_length: 13
d_call: -
clone_size: -
j_call: TRBJ1-2
cdr3_aa: CASSYRGGSGYTF
cdr3_nt: TGTGCCAGCAGTTACAGGGGAGGTAGTGGCTACACCTTC